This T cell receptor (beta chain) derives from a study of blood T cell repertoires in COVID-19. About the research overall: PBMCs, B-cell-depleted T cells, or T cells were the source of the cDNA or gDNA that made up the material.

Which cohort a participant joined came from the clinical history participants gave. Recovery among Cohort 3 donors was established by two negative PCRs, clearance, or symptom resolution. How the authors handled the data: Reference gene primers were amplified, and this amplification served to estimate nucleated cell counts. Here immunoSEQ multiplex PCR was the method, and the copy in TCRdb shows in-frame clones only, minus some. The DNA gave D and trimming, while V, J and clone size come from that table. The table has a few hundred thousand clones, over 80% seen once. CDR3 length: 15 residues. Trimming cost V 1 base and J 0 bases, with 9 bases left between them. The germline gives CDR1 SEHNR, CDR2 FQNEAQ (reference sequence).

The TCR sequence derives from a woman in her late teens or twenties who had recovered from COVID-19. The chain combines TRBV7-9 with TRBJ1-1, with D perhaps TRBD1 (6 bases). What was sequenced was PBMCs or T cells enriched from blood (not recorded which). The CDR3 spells CASSLEDRLNTEAFF. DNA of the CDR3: TGTGCCAGCAGCTTAGAAGACAGGCTGAACACTGAAGCTTTCTTT.